Below, 27 T cell receptor beta chains from the same sample are listed, as sequenced in a study of T cell responses to AZD1222 COVID-19 vaccine. Sequencing was performed with immunoSEQ multiplex PCR; in TCRdb, only in-frame clones are kept and a portion is missing. Of roughly 110,000 clones in the sample, around nine tenths are singletons; the top ten hold around 4.5%. The source material was peripheral blood, sampled 28 days after the second AZD1222 dose. The receptors shown here come from an adult who received the AZD1222 COVID-19 vaccine.

This clone was picked up a small number of times. This chain connects TRBV19 to TRBJ1-2, with D possibly being TRBD1 (5 bases). Germline V gene sequence: CDR1 LNHDA, CDR2 SQIVND (reference sequence). CDR3 length: 14 residues. The ends were cut back, 8 bases at V and 2 bases at J, with 15 bases in the middle. CDR3 amino acids: CASATGRDNYGYTF. DNA of the CDR3: TGTGCCAGTGCTACTGGCCGGGACAACTATGGCTACACCTTC.

V and J are TRBV27 and TRBJ1-2; D perhaps matches TRBD1 (5 bases). V dropped 2 bases and J dropped 5 bases, with 12 bases sitting between them. This CDR3 comprises 14 residues. The germline V gene has CDR1 MNHEY and CDR2 SMNVEV (reference sequence). For the CDR3, the DNA is TGTGCCAGCAGTTTAACCAGGGCTGGGTATGGCTACACCTTC. The encoded protein is CASSLTRAGYGYTF.

V and J are TRBV27 and TRBJ1-1; D uncertain. Trimming removed 8 bases from V and 1 base from J, with 11 bases in between. CDR3 length equals 13 residues. Germline-derived CDR1 and CDR2 are MNHEY and SMNVEV (reference sequence). CDR3: CASYNFPNTEAFF. In nucleotides, the CDR3 is TGTGCCAGCTACAACTTCCCGAACACTGAAGCTTTCTTT.

This clone was recorded only once. J is TRBJ2-5 and V is TRBV7-9; no clear D. V dropped 3 bases and J dropped 1 base, with 12 bases sitting between them. The CDR3 extends over 15 amino acids. Germline V gene lookup returns CDR1 SEHNR and CDR2 FQNEAQ (reference sequence). CDR3 sequence (DNA): TGTGCCAGCAGCTTTGCCCTGGCAGGCCAAGAGACCCAGTACTTC. Translation: CASSFALAGQETQYF.

The J gene is TRBJ2-7, the V gene TRBV19; no firm D call. Trimming left V 5 bases short and J 5 bases short, with 13 bases between. The CDR3 consists of 13 residues. CDR1 is LNHDA, CDR2 SQIVND, per germline (reference sequence). In DNA form, the CDR3 reads TGTGCCAGTAGTCTCTCCGCCGGAAACGAGCAGTACTTC. Protein product: CASSLSAGNEQYF.

The chain is built from TRBV5-5 and TRBJ2-2, with TRBD1 identical over 9 bases. Germline V gene sequence: CDR1 SGHKS, CDR2 YYEKEE (reference sequence). This CDR3 has 16 amino acids. Trimming cost V 2 bases and J 5 bases; bases outside gene matches: 7. This CDR3 reads CASSFGQGRTTGELFF. In DNA, the CDR3 is TGTGCCAGCAGCTTTGGACAGGGGAGAACAACCGGGGAGCTGTTTTTT. Together with reference TRBV5-5 and TRBJ2-2, the CDR3 gives the full variable domain: DAGVTQSPTHLIKTRGQQVTLRCSPISGHKSVSWYQQVLGQGPQFIFQYYEKEERGRGNFPDRFSARQFPNYSSELNVNALLLGDSALYLCASSFGQGRTTGELFFGEGSRLTVL.

The chain joins TRBV10-1 to TRBJ1-1; 10 nucleotides match TRBD1. The V and J ends lost 4 bases and 2 bases, in that order; junction bases with no gene match: 4. The CDR3 consists of 15 residues. CDR1 is WNHNN and CDR2 is SYGVQD in the germline V gene (reference sequence). CDR3 coding DNA: TGCGCCAGCAGTGCCGGACAGGGGGAAAACACTGAAGCTTTCTTT. This gives the protein CASSAGQGENTEAFF.

This sequence joins TRBV19 and TRBJ1-1; D not certain. Trimming stripped 6 bases from V and 6 bases from J, with 14 bases between. Germline CDR1 reads LNHDA; CDR2 reads SQIVND (reference sequence). The CDR3 length is 13 residues. In nucleotides, the CDR3 is TGTGCCAGTAGGGCAACATTGGCCGCTGAAGCTTTCTTT. Translation: CASRATLAAEAFF.

The J gene is TRBJ2-5, the V gene TRBV14, with 7 positions matching TRBD1. This CDR3 spans 15 amino acids. Per the germline V gene, CDR1 is SGHDN and CDR2 is FVKESK. The J segment lost 5 bases and the V segment lost 4 bases, leaving 10 bases of the junction unmatched. This CDR3 reads CASSLTPGGRETQYF. CDR3 in DNA: TGTGCCAGCAGCCTGACCCCAGGGGGAAGGGAGACCCAGTACTTC. The full variable domain, its missing parts supplied by reference TRBV14 and TRBJ2-5, is EAGVTQFPSHSVIEKGQTVTLRCDPISGHDNLYWYRRVMGKEIKFLLHFVKESKQDESGMPNNRFLAERTGGTYSTLKVQPAELEDSGVYFCASSLTPGGRETQYFGPGTRLLVL.

The chain is built from TRBV27 and TRBJ1-5, with a possible D match to TRBD1 (6 bases). Trimming took off 9 bases at V and 0 bases at J, with 12 bases between the two ends. The CDR3 sequence is 14 residues long. CDR1 is MNHEY and CDR2 is SMNVEV in the germline V gene (reference sequence). The CDR3 loop reads CARAKGDSNQPQHF. CDR3 DNA: TGTGCCAGAGCAAAGGGGGATAGCAATCAGCCCCAGCATTTT.

The J gene is TRBJ2-3, the V gene TRBV2; either TRBD1 or TRBD2 may fit D (5 bases each). Germline V CDR1 and CDR2: SNHLY, FYNNEI. The CDR3 consists of 14 residues. Between the trimmed V and J ends, which lost 10 bases and 4 bases, there was a span of 18 bases. The CDR3 coding sequence is TGTGCCATACAACCGGGGCCCAGGGCAGATACGCAGTATTTT. Translation gives CAIQPGPRADTQYF.

The CDR3 DNA reads as TGTGCCAGCAGTCTCGGGGGGGCCGCAAACATTCAGTACTTC. It encodes CASSLGGAANIQYF. This chain joins TRBV28 and TRBJ2-4; the match to TRBD2 covers 8 bases. Unmatched junction bases numbered 6, after V lost 5 bases and J lost 6 bases. The germline V gene encodes CDR1 MDHEN and CDR2 SYDVKM. The CDR3 length is 14 residues.

In its sample, this clone was seen once. J is TRBJ2-3 and V is TRBV7-3, with D unclear. The CDR3 runs to 14 residues. The germline CDR1 and CDR2 sequences are SGHTA and FQGTGA. Trimming took off 5 bases at V and 0 bases at J, with 9 bases between the two ends. CDR3 loop: CASSLQVSTDTQYF. The CDR3 nucleotides are TGTGCCAGCAGCCTCCAAGTGAGCACAGATACGCAGTATTTT.

This chain joins TRBV7-6 and TRBJ1-4; possibly TRBD1 for D (6 bases). V was cut by 4 bases and J by 7 bases, with 16 bases left in between. The CDR3 sequence is 15 residues long. Germline lookup yields CDR1 SGHVS and CDR2 FNYEAQ. CDR3 sequence: CASSSSGARGEKLFF. The DNA for the CDR3 is TGTGCCAGCAGCTCTTCAGGGGCGCGGGGTGAAAAACTGTTTTTT.

J is TRBJ2-2 and V is TRBV6-5; 7 bases align to TRBD2. After removal of 2 bases from V and 6 bases from J, the junction contained 6 bases not matched to a gene. Germline assignment: CDR1 MNHEY and CDR2 SVGAGI. The CDR3 loop spans 15 amino acids. CDR3 sequence reads: CASSYQEGGAGELFF. CDR3 DNA: TGTGCCAGCAGTTACCAGGAGGGAGGGGCCGGGGAGCTGTTTTTT.

The V call is TRBV4-2, the J call TRBJ2-3; TRBD1 aligns across 8 bases. Germline CDR1 is LGHNA and CDR2 is YNFKEQ. V trimming: 0 bases; J trimming: 8 bases; junction bases outside the gene matches: 7. The CDR3 covers 15 residues. The chain's CDR3 is CASSQDLQGAGTQYF. As DNA, the CDR3 is TGTGCCAGCAGCCAAGACTTGCAGGGGGCGGGTACGCAGTATTTT.

The V and J genes are TRBV13 and TRBJ2-7; TRBD1 or TRBD2 may be the D gene (5 bases each). Germline V lookup: CDR1 PRHDT, CDR2 FYEKMQ (reference sequence). The CDR3 is 15 residues long. V shed 5 bases and J shed 0 bases, with 14 bases lying between them. As DNA, the CDR3 is TGTGCCAGCAGCAACTCCGGGACGGACTCCTACGAGCAGTACTTC. Translating it yields CASSNSGTDSYEQYF.

The chain employs TRBV20-1 and TRBJ2-7; D might be TRBD1 (6 bases). The germline V and J ends were trimmed by 3 bases and 5 bases, with 14 bases remaining between them. Germline values: CDR1 DFQATT, CDR2 SNEGSKA (reference sequence). This CDR3 is 13 amino acids long. CDR3 sequence (DNA): TGCAGTGCTAGTGGCCAGGGGAGAGACGAGCAGTACTTC. Amino acids: CSASGQGRDEQYF.

J is TRBJ2-5 and V is TRBV19; D is possibly TRBD1 or TRBD2 (5 bases each). The germline V and J ends were trimmed by 6 bases and 5 bases, with 16 bases remaining between them. CDR3 size: 14 residues. Germline V CDR1 and CDR2: LNHDA, SQIVND (reference sequence). CDR3 region: CASSPGRNGETQYF. CDR3 bases: TGTGCCAGTAGCCCGGGACGGAATGGGGAGACCCAGTACTTC.

In this sample, this clone turned up once. The chain joins TRBV5-1 to TRBJ2-7; tentative D call: TRBD2 (6 bases). Germline assignment: CDR1 SGHRS and CDR2 YFSETQ. The CDR3 length is 17 residues. V shed 0 bases and J shed 0 bases, with 16 bases lying between them. CDR3 region: CASSLVGPGRSSYEQYF. The CDR3 DNA reads as TGCGCCAGCAGCTTGGTCGGACCTGGGAGGAGCTCCTACGAGCAGTACTTC.

The CDR3 region is CASSTGTLPYEQYF. For the CDR3, the DNA is TGTGCCAGCAGTACCGGGACACTACCCTACGAGCAGTACTTC. V gene TRBV28 combines with J gene TRBJ2-7; weak D call: TRBD1 (6 bases). From germline, CDR1 is MDHEN and CDR2 SYDVKM. V lost 5 bases to trimming and J lost 2 bases, with 13 bases between them. The CDR3 contains 14 residues.

The chain is built from TRBV4-1 and TRBJ2-7; D is undetermined. Trimming removed 0 bases from V and 1 base from J, with 7 bases in between. From germline, CDR1 is MGHRA and CDR2 YSYEKL. This CDR3 has 14 residues. CDR3 sequence reads: CASSQEAPSYEQYF. In DNA form, the CDR3 reads TGCGCCAGCAGCCAAGAGGCGCCGTCCTACGAGCAGTACTTC.

The chain employs TRBV18 and TRBJ2-7; D uncertain. V was pared by 1 base and J by 0 bases, with 7 bases between. The CDR3 runs to 14 residues. Per germline, CDR1 KGHSH and CDR2 LQKENI. The CDR3 reads CASSPQVFSYEQYF. CDR3 bases: TGTGCCAGCTCACCACAGGTATTCTCCTACGAGCAGTACTTC.

The gene calls are TRBV5-4 and TRBJ2-3; 9 bases agree with TRBD2. CDR3 length equals 15 residues. The germline CDR1 and CDR2 sequences are SGHNT and YYREEE (reference sequence). Trimming took 0 bases from V and 3 from J; bases not matched to a gene: 2. The CDR3 sequence: CASSLDSGGTDTQYF. The CDR3 DNA is TGTGCCAGCAGCTTGGATAGCGGGGGAACAGATACGCAGTATTTT.

V usage is TRBV5-6 and J usage is TRBJ2-5; the D is unclear. The CDR3 runs to 13 residues. V dropped 4 bases and J dropped 5 bases, with 12 bases sitting between them. Germline V gene sequence: CDR1 SGHDT, CDR2 YYEEEE. CDR3 region: CASSHPFGETQYF. The CDR3 DNA is TGTGCCAGCAGCCACCCTTTTGGTGAGACCCAGTACTTC.

This chain joins TRBV7-2 and TRBJ2-1, with 12 positions matching TRBD2. Trimming cost V 6 bases and J 9 bases; bases outside gene matches: 12. Germline loops: CDR1 SGHTA, CDR2 FQGNSA. The CDR3 totals 16 residues. The CDR3 is CASRVSLAGGHTEQFF. The CDR3 DNA is TGTGCCAGCAGAGTCTCTCTAGCGGGGGGGCATACTGAGCAGTTCTTC.

The V call is TRBV4-1, the J call TRBJ1-5; tentative D call: TRBD1 (5 bases). The V end was cut by 3 bases, the J end by 1 base, with 19 bases between. The CDR3 is 18 residues long. The V gene's germline CDR1 is MGHRA and CDR2 YSYEKL. The CDR3, as DNA: TGCGCCAGCAGCCAGGATGAGAGACAGCGGGGAAGCAATCAGCCCCAGCATTTT. Its protein product is CASSQDERQRGSNQPQHF.